These T cell receptor beta chains were read from a single sample in a study of Ad26.COV2.S vaccination and SARS-CoV-2 variants. Clones were sequenced by immunoSEQ multiplex PCR, and TCRdb holds only the in-frame ones, with some missing. The top ten hold less than 3% of the sample, which has a few hundred thousand clones, around 85% seen once. The specimen was peripheral blood, collected in a trial of Ad26.COV2.S vaccine versus placebo. All receptors come from a person aged 18-60 years who received the Ad26.COV2.S COVID-19 vaccine or a placebo. The CDR3 runs from the conserved cysteine through the conserved F or W.

V gene: TRBV7-3
J gene: TRBJ2-7
CDR3 protein: CASSLRRQSYEQYF

V gene: TRBV7-9
J gene: TRBJ1-2
CDR3 protein: CASSLARGHGYTF

V gene: TRBV18
J gene: TRBJ1-5
CDR3 protein: CASSPGQGVNQPQHF

V gene: TRBV7-2
J gene: TRBJ2-7
CDR3 protein: CASSFLTYLEQYF

V gene: TRBV19
J gene: TRBJ2-1
CDR3 protein: CASSITGTSGAYEQFF

V gene: TRBV30
J gene: TRBJ1-5
CDR3 protein: CAWSTGWGQPQHF

V gene: TRBV19
J gene: TRBJ2-6
CDR3 protein: CASSMNGGSGANVLTF

V gene: TRBV7-8
J gene: TRBJ2-3
CDR3 protein: CASSLASGEDTQYF

V gene: TRBV27
J gene: TRBJ2-1
CDR3 protein: CASSKERGGSREQFF

V gene: TRBV18
J gene: TRBJ1-5
CDR3 protein: CASSAGQLIHQPQHF

V gene: TRBV5-1
J gene: TRBJ1-2
CDR3 protein: CASSLGQGLSYGYTF

V gene: TRBV9
J gene: TRBJ2-4
CDR3 protein: CASSARDTAAKNIQYF

V gene: TRBV9
J gene: TRBJ2-6
CDR3 protein: CASSVGVGRYGANVLTF

V gene: TRBV9
J gene: TRBJ2-5
CDR3 protein: CASSVGRGGGETQYF

V gene: TRBV5-1
J gene: TRBJ2-1
CDR3 protein: CASSSSVSSYNEQFF

V gene: TRBV7-9
J gene: TRBJ2-2
CDR3 protein: CASRPNTGELFF

V gene: TRBV19
J gene: TRBJ2-3
CDR3 protein: CASSIGNTFTDTQYF

V gene: TRBV3-1/TRBV3-2
J gene: TRBJ2-3
CDR3 protein: CASSQDRVISDTQYF

V gene: TRBV19
J gene: TRBJ2-1
CDR3 protein: CASSGDRVREQFF

V gene: TRBV30
J gene: TRBJ2-5
CDR3 protein: CAWSTGLAGGETQYF

V gene: TRBV7-2
J gene: TRBJ1-1
CDR3 protein: CASSLVQGNTEAFF